This TCR beta chain was sequenced during a study of CD8 T cells in ankylosing spondylitis. CDR1 is SNHLY and CDR2 is FYNNEI in the germline V gene. V lost 1 base and J lost 6, with 13 bases in between. The CDR3 runs 16 residues. This clonotype was seen repeatedly, ten times or more. Quantitative molecular-barcoded 5'-RACE generated the TCR beta libraries. TCRdb re-called the 5' RACE reads through MiXCR, storing one row per CDR3 protein. The sample consists of roughly 69,000 distinct CDR3 sequences, approximately 5.3% of them appearing once. This receptor was identified in a male donor with ankylosing spondylitis or in good health (not recorded which). Sequences were obtained from blood, either unsorted or a sorted T cell fraction (not recorded which). V and J are TRBV2 and TRBJ1-6; weak D call: TRBD1 (5 bases). CDR3: CASSEVGQGGNSPLHF. The CDR3 DNA reads TGTGCCAGCAGTGAAGTGGGGCAGGGAGGTAATTCACCCCTCCACTTT.